The clone carrying this T cell receptor (beta chain) was detected a few times. Antigen unknown. The CDR3 runs 12 residues. In germline, CDR1 is SGHKS, CDR2 YYEKEE (reference sequence). With 1 base removed from V and 8 bases from J, the gap between germline ends came to 9 bases. The sample comes from a study of T cells in localized non-small cell lung cancer. Study-wide points: The study found T cell clonality highest in uninvolved adjacent lung, above tumor.

Profiling relied on immunoSEQ multiplex PCR, and the TCRdb table lists in-frame clones only, not all of them. The sample consists of approximately 67,000 clones, 80% to 90% of them appearing once. This TCR derives from a female donor of 60 years or more with stage I lung adenocarcinoma. Material: peripheral blood, obtained before any cancer treatment. V and J are TRBV5-5 and TRBJ1-2; D call uncertain. CDR3 protein: CASSLNGLGYTF. The CDR3 region has the DNA TGTGCCAGCAGCTTGAATGGGTTGGGCTACACCTTC.